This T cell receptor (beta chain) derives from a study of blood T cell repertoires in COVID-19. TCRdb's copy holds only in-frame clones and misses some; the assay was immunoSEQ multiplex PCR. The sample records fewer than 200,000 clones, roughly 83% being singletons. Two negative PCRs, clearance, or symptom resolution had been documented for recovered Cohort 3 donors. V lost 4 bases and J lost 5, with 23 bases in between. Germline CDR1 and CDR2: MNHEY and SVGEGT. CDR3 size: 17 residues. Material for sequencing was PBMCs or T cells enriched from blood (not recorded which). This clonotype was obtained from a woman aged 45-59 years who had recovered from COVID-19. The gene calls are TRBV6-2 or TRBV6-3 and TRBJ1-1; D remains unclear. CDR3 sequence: CASSFLGKTLVVTEAFF. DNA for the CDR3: TGTGCCAGCAGTTTTCTGGGTAAGACTTTAGTGGTGACTGAAGCTTTCTTT.